This T cell receptor (beta chain) stems from a study of OX40 agonist ivuxolimab in advanced cancers. For the study at large: Patients undergoing dose escalation presented with hepatocellular carcinoma, melanoma, renal cell or head and neck cancer. Prior therapy, whether anti-PD-1, anti-PD-L1 or anti-CTLA-4, was allowed, and 35% to 40% had some. Study-level points and caveats: On average, CD8+ T cells showed a greater number of expanded clones than CD4+. At 0.1 to 3.0 mg/kg, CD4+ and CD8+ blood T cells expanded clonally by week 6.

About this clone: Its specificity is not known.

Produced via immunoSEQ multiplex PCR; TCRdb's table is partial and in-frame only. The sample holds about 70,000 clones, about four fifths seen once. V trimming: 6 bases; J trimming: 1 base; junction bases outside the gene matches: 9. CDR3 length: 15 residues. From germline, CDR1 is SQVTM and CDR2 ANQGSEA. V usage is TRBV29-1 and J usage is TRBJ1-1; TRBD1 agrees at 9 bases. The receptor comes from an adult with an advanced solid tumor such as melanoma, head and neck, liver or kidney cancer. The material sequenced was CD4+ or CD8+ T cells sorted from blood, taken in a trial of the OX40 agonist ivuxolimab. The chain's CDR3 is CSVGQGRNKNTEAFF. The CDR3 bases are TGCAGCGTCGGACAGGGGCGTAATAAGAACACTGAAGCTTTCTTT.